What follows describes a single T cell receptor (beta chain). V shed 2 bases, J shed 6 bases, and the junction held 10 bases outside the gene matches. Looked up from germline, CDR1 is SNHLY and CDR2 is FYNNEI. There are 17 residues in the CDR3. This sample stems from a study of shared clonotypes between healthy human individuals. Assay: immunoSEQ multiplex PCR; the TCRdb copy retains only in-frame clones and omits some. In the table there are fewer than 2.5 million clones, 93% of which are singletons. The TCR comes from a man between 18 and 29 years old in good health. Some clones in this sample may be carry-over from other donors' samples. The specimen sequenced was naive CD4+ T cells from PBMCs. Subset here: CD45RA+ positively selected. The V and J genes are TRBV2 and TRBJ2-3; 11 nucleotides agree with TRBD1. CDR3 amino acids: CASSELGTGGIGDTQYF. The CDR3 nucleotides read TGTGCCAGCAGTGAATTAGGGACAGGGGGAATCGGGGATACGCAGTATTTT.